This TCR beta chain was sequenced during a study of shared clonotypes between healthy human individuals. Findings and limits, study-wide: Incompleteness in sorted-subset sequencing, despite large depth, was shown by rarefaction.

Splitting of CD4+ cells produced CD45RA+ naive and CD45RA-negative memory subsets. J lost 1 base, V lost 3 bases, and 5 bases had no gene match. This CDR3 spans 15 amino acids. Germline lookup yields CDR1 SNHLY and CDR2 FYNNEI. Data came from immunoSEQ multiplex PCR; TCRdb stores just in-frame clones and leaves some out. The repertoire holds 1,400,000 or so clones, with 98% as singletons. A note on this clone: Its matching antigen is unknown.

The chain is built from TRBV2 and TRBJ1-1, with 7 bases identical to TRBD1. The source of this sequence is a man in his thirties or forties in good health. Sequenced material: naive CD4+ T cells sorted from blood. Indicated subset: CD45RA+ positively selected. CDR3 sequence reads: CASSDRQGGNTEAFF. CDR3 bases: TGTGCCAGCAGTGATCGACAGGGTGGGAACACTGAAGCTTTCTTT.